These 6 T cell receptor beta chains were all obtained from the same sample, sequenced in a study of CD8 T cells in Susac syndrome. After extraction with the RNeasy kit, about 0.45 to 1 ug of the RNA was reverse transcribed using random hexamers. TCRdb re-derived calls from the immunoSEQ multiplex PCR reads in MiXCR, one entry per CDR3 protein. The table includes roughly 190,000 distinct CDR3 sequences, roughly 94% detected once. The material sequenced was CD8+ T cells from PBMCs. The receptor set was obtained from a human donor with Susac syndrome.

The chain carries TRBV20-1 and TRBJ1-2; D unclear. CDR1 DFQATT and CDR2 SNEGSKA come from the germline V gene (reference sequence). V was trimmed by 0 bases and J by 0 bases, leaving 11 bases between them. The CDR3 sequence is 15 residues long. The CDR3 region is CSARDLTEANYGYTF. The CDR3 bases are TGCAGTGCTAGAGATCTGACGGAAGCTAACTATGGCTACACCTTC.

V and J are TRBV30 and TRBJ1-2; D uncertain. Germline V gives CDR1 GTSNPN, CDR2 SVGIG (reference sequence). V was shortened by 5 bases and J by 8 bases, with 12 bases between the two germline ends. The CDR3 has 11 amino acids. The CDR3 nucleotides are TGTGCCTGGTGGGCCCCCAGCGGCTACACCTTC. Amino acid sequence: CAWWAPSGYTF.

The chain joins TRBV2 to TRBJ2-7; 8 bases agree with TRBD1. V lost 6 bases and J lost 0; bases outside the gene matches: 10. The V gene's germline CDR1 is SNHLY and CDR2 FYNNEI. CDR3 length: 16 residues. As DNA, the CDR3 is TGTGCCAGCAGCGGCGATAGGGACAGGTACTCCTACGAGCAGTACTTC. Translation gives CASSGDRDRYSYEQYF.

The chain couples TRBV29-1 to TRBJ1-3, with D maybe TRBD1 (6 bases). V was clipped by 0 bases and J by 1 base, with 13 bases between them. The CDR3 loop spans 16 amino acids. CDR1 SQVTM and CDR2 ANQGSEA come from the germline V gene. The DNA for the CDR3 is TGCAGCGTTGAAGATGGGGGCAGGGCATCTGGAAACACCATATATTTT. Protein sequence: CSVEDGGRASGNTIYF. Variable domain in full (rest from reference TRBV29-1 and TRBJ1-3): SAVISQKPSRDICQRGTSLTIQCQVDSQVTMMFWYRQQPGQSLTLIATANQGSEATYESGFVIDKFPISRPNLTFSTLTVSNMSPEDSSIYLCSVEDGGRASGNTIYFGEGSWLTVV.

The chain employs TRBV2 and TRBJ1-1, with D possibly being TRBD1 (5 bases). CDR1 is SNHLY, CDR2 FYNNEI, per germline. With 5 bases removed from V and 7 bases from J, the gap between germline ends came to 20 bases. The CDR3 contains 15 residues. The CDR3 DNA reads TGTGCCAGCAGTCCTACCCAACGAAAACAGGTTGAAGCTTTCTTT. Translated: CASSPTQRKQVEAFF.

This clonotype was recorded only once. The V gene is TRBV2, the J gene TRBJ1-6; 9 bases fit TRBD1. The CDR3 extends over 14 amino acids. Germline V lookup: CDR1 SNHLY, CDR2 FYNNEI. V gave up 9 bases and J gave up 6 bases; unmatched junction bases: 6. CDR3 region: CARAVTGGNSPLHF. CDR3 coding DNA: TGTGCCAGAGCCGTGACAGGGGGTAATTCACCCCTCCACTTT.